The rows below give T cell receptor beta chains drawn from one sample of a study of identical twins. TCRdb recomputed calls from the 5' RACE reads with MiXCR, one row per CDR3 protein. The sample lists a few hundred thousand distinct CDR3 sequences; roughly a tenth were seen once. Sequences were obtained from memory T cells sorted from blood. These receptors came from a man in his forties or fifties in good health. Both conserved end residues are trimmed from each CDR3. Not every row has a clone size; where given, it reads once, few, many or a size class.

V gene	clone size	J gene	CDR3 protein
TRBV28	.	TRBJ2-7	ASSFHLAGLSYEQY
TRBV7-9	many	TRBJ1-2	ASSLTGQPITGGYT
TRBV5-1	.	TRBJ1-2	ASTVDIANYGYT
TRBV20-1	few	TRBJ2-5	SAREGGSYQETQY
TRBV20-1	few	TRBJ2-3	SASRDLKGTDTQY
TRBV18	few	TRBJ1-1	ASSQQGPNTEAF
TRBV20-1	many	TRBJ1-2	SARDTSVGYT
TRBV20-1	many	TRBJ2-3	SATWGGGTDTQY
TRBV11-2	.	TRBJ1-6	ASSLEAGERSPLH
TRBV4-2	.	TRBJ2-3	ASSPAAGGPDTQY
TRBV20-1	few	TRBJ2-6	SASRSGANVLT
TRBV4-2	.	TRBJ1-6	ASSDEPGQFNSPLH
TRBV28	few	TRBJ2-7	ASSLITSPYEQY
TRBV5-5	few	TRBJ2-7	ASSWGMSVSYEQY
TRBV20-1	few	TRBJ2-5	SARVNLGTQY
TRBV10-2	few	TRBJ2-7	ASSISGVASYEQY
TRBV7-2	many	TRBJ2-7	ASSLRQGREQY
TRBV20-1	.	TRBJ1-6	SARETRGRNSPLH
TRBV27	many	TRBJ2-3	ASGRGYQY
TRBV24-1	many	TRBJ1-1	ATSGFKFSALNTEAF
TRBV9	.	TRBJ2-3	ASSVAAGGPGDTQY
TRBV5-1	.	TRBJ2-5	ASSFGADSQETQY
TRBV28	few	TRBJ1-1	ASSPPGTGFGMNTEAF
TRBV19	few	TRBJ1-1	ASIELLGTEAF
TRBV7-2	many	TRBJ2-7	ASSQDRGPFYEQY
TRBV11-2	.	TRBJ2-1	ASSRLGTSSGSNEQF
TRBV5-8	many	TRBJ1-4	ASTQGQADEKLF
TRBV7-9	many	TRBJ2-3	ASSLNQGHTDTQY
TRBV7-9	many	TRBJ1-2	ASSDGTNYGYT
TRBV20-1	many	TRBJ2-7	SASQGPYEQY
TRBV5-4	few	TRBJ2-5	ASRGQGRETQY
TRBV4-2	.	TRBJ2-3	ASSRTETDTQY
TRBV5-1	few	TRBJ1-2	ASSLDHGYGYT
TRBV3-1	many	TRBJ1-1	ASSRQGTGGTEAF
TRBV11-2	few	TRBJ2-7	ASSPLATYEQY
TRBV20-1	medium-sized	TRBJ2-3	SAGNAGGTDTQY
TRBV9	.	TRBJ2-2	ASSVAPHTGELF
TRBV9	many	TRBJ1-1	ASSVVPGSEAF
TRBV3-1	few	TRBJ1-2	ASSQDTGALYGYT
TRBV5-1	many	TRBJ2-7	ASSFTSAYEQY
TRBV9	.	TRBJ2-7	ASSVVSLAGNEQY